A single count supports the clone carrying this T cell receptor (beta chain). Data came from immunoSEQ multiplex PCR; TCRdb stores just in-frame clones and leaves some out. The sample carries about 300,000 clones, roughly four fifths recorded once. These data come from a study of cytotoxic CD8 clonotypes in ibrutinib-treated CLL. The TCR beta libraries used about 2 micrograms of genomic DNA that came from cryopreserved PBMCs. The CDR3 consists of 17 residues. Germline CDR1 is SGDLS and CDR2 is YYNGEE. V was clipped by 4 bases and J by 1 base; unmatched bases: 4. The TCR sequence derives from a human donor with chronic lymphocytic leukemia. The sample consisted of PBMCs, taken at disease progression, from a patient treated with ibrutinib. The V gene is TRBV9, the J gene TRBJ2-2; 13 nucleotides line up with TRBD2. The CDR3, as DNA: TGTGCCAGCAGCCCCAGGACTAGCGGGAGGAACACCGGGGAGCTGTTTTTT. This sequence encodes CASSPRTSGRNTGELFF.